This TCR beta chain was sequenced for a study of cytomegalovirus exposure and HLA in healthy donors (dated by TCRdb to the late 2010s). For the study in its entirety: According to an earlier analysis of 587 of the donors, 150 million to 200 million T cells yielded 90 million to 130 million unique TCR beta sequences and around 280 Gb of sequence data. The study aimed to test whether signatures of past pathogen exposure could be identified by cataloging public T cell receptors. The study combined high-throughput TCR immunosequencing, statistical association of individual TCRs with disease status, and machine learning to predict cytomegalovirus infection status. Approximately 330 gigabases of sequencing data and roughly 80 million unique TCR sequences made up an early release that covered 500 to 700 HLA-typed donors. Using immunosequencing, the study profiled T cell repertoires from 666 subjects and related those repertoires to cytomegalovirus serostatus. The later analysis used no new phenotypic data to find candidate immune exposures, relying instead on TCR beta sequences and their occurrence across donors. A later analysis re-analyzed previously published TCR beta repertoires from about 730 donors and added high-resolution HLA genotyping to study TCR occurrence patterns. All discovery cohort repertoires had been generated on a single sequencing platform. A later genetic analysis used genome-wide SNP genotypes for about three fifths of the 666 donors, treating that subset as a discovery cohort. Of the 300 to 500 genotyped donors, more than 75% were placed in the genetic ancestry cluster associated with self-reported Caucasian donors. Both class I and class II loci were covered by HLA typing, at four-digit resolution. Donor age, sex, ethnicity and CMV serostatus were compiled together with the repertoire data. An earlier analysis of 500 to 650 of the donors applied high-throughput TCR beta sequencing to assess whether each TCR beta V gene segment acted as functional or pseudogenic. Four to six DR-DQ haplotypes were handled as single units for association and clustering, since linkage in the cohort was strong. In addition to the first cohort of 666 subjects, a separate validation cohort of approximately 130 different subjects was used. On average, 235,054 unique TCR beta nucleotide sequences were sequenced per donor among several hundred genotyped donors of the cohort, with roughly 18% of those sequences being non-productive. Typing coverage differed by locus: A, B, C, DRB1 and DQB1 were typed in about 620-640 donors, DQA1 in about 500, DPA1 in around 610, and DPB1 in around 490. The paper's findings and limits, for the study overall: A group of highly shared sequence variants was considered likely to be a technical artifact of the sequencing pipeline. HLA typing was unavailable for some donors at each locus, so association tests used only the typed subset. The study listed 150 to 200 TCR beta chains as associated with cytomegalovirus. Linkage disequilibrium might explain the correlated functional status among segregating V segments, but an unknown experimental factor could not be excluded. The authors suggested that the approach could potentially be extended to other disease states and immunological phenotypes. A later analysis found that TCR association rates varied across HLA loci, with DRB1 alleles showing the most associated TCRs and HLA-C alleles the fewest. In a later genetic analysis, fewer N-insertions in productive TCRs were reported among donors in an Asian-associated ancestry cluster than the roughly 710-donor mean. A later analysis associated 15,000 to 20,000 TCR beta sequences with specific HLA alleles at a false discovery rate of 0.05. A further reported finding was that TCR beta sequences accurately predicted the HLA-A and HLA-B alleles for most subjects in the first cohort. The classifier was reported to diagnose cytomegalovirus status with high specificity and sensitivity in both the original cohort and the validation cohort. Some 15 rarely observed V segments, including chromosome 9 orphons, were excluded from the earlier analysis of almost 600 of the donors because counts were too low. An earlier analysis of approximately 590 of the donors showed that most TCR beta V segments appeared in productive rearrangements either about 90% or about 30% of the time, which broadly matched IMGT annotations. While some public TCRs were present in many individuals, most TCR sequences turned up only very rarely across donors. Sequencing depth was assumed to be roughly uniform across donors in the presence/absence analyses, though that assumption may not hold. In a later analysis, most CMV-associated TCR beta chains were found to appear HLA-restricted, with HLA associations seemingly driven largely by CMV exposure. For the cohort, immune exposure information was limited to CMV serostatus. This cohort had only TCR beta chains sequenced, and the lack of alpha or paired-chain data limited which features could be detected. According to a later analysis, parvovirus B19, influenza, CMV and Epstein-Barr virus appeared linked to several top co-occurrence clusters. The 87-base-pair reads could not distinguish some IMGT-functional V segments, including TRBV6-2 and TRBV6-3, so those segments were excluded. In a later genetic analysis, a missense DCLRE1C variant was associated with V-gene and J-gene trimming of TCR beta chains, and the association was replicated in an independent cohort. Strong co-occurrence of HLA alleles, especially DR and DQ, made assigning TCR associations to individual alleles difficult. A few of the identified cytomegalovirus-associated TCR beta chains were confirmed in vitro to be specific for cytomegalovirus antigens. In a later analysis, HLA-associated TCR beta chains showed more clonal expansion and lower generation probabilities than non-associated chains that were equally common.

The method behind the library was the immunoSEQ multiplex PCR assay. A mixture of 60 forward primers for TCR Vbeta segments and 13 reverse primers for TCR Jbeta segments was used in the multiplex PCR. A multiplex PCR assay on genomic DNA amplified the CDR3 region of rearranged TCR beta genes. On the Illumina HiSeq System, the amplified TCR beta libraries were sequenced as 87-base-pair reads. As for how the authors treated the data: A later analysis counted 75 million to 100 million unique TCR beta chains across the 550 to 750 repertoires, and roughly 11 million of these chains were shared by at least two donors. Raw reads were error-corrected and collapsed into unique sequences by a nearest-neighbor algorithm in which closely related sequences were merged to remove PCR and sequencing errors. Alignment of CDR3 sequences to IMGT reference sequences was used to assign V, D and J gene segments. For a sequence to be retained, a match of at least six nucleotides was required to both a V gene segment and a J gene segment. Rearrangements were classified as productive when the CDR3 lacked stop codons and remained in frame with V and J, and all other rearrangements were classified as non-productive. CDR3 was defined according to IMGT convention as the region running from the second conserved V-encoded cysteine to the conserved J-encoded phenylalanine. The earlier analysis of roughly 590 of the donors excluded any sequence lacking an unambiguous match to a single V gene segment. In an earlier analysis of 587 of the donors, a V segment was called functional when productive rearrangements were above 56.7%, and segregating when the standard deviation between donors exceeded 5%. To diagnose cytomegalovirus status from the catalog of TCR beta chain sequences, a statistical classification framework was built. In a later analysis, TCR nucleotide sequences were compared against IMGT/GENE-DB human TR gene sequences so that V and J genes could be assigned. A later analysis assigned CDR3 sequences and most-parsimonious VDJ recombination scenarios with the TCRdist pipeline. A later analysis defined each TCR beta chain by its CDR3 amino acid sequence plus V-gene family, and excluded reads lacking a unique V-gene family. To address suspected cross-contamination and a sequencing artifact, a later analysis removed 592 highly shared, low-generation-probability nucleotide sequences. In a later analysis, a clonal expansion index was calculated for each public chain from normalized within-repertoire ranks of inferred template counts. Generation probabilities in a later analysis came from a VDJ recombination model fitted to out-of-frame rearrangements, and those results were checked against IGoR. A later analysis scored TCR-TCR, TCR-HLA and TCR-CMV co-occurrence with hypergeometric tests, applying a repertoire-size bias correction to TCR pairs. To estimate false discovery rates, a later analysis permuted the HLA or CMV assignments 20 times. In a later analysis, co-occurring TCRs were grouped using DBSCAN, with TCRdist sequence similarity added in when clustering inside HLA-allele-positive subsets. Repertoires with fewer than 30,000 or more than 120,000 public chains, plus five repertoires with anomalous nucleotide sharing, were excluded from co-occurrence clustering. TCRdb took this table from immuneACCESS and kept in-frame rearrangements with V and J called. Such tables lack part of the clones; where checked against another copy, unresolved V genes explain under half of the gap, and the rest is unexplained. V and J calls and clone size are as listed in that table; D and trimming were resolved from the DNA. In this sample the table shows roughly 110,000 clones, about four fifths of which occur a single time. 3% of the sample rests with the top ten.

The cohort comprised around 690 healthy bone marrow donors. At the time of sampling, all cohort members were nominally healthy, though unrecorded immune exposures were likely present. The donor was CMV seropositive and was included in the group of about 290 seropositive cohort members. Every donor gave a peripheral blood sample, and the peripheral blood mononuclear cells from that sample were used for TCR beta sequencing. The Qiagen DNeasy Blood Extraction Kit was used to extract genomic DNA from the blood cell samples. CDR1 and CDR2 are read off the germline V gene as MGHRA and YSYEKL. Ends trimmed: V by 1 base, J by 15 bases; bases unmatched to a gene: 10. The CDR3 has 14 amino acids, counting the end cysteine and phenylalanine. Left in the record is the CDR3 DNA by itself, 42 bases read in frame from the first base. A note on this clone: The clone's antigen remains unknown. Within one base of it there is no much larger clone, and no base qualities were kept.

The TCR was taken from a woman younger than 35 in good health and CMV-seropositive. Rearrangement joined TRBV4-1 to TRBJ2-1, with 9 bases in between that match TRBD2. Sequenced sample: PBMCs. The nucleotide sequence reads TGCGCCAGCAGCCAAGGGACTAGCGCTCCCACTTCGTTCTTC. This yields the protein CASSQGTSAPTSFF.